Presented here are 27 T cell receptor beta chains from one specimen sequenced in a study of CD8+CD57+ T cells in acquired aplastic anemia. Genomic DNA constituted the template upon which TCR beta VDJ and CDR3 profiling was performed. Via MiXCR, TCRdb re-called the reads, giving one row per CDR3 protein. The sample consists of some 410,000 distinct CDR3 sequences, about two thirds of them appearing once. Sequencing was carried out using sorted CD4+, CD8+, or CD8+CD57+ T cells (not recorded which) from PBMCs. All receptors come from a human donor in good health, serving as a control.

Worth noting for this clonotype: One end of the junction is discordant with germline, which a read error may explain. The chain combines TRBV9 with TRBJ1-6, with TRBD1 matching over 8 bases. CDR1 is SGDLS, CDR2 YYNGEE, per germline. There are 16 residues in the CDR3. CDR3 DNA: TGTGCCAGCAGCCCAACGGCGGCAGGGGGCAATTCGCCCCTCCACTTT. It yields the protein CASSPTAAGGNSPLHF.

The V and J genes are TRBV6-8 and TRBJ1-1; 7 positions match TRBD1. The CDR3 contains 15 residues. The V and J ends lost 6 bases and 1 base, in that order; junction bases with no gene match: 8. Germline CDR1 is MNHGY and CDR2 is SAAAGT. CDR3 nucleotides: TGTGCCAGCAGACAACGGGACAGCCAGAACACTGAAGCTTTCTTT. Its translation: CASRQRDSQNTEAFF.

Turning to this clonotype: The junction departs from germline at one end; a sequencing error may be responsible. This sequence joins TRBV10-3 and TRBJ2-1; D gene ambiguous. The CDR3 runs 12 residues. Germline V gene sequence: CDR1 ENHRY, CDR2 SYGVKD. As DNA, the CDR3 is TGTGCCAGCAGTCAGACCCCCAATGAGCAGTTCTTC. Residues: CASSQTPNEQFF.

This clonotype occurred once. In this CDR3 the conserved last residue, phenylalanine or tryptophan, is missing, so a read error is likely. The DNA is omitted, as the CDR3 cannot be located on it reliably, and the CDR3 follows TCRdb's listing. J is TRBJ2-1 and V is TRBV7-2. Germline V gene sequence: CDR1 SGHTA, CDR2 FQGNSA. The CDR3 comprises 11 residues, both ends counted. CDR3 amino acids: CASSSGDERYS.

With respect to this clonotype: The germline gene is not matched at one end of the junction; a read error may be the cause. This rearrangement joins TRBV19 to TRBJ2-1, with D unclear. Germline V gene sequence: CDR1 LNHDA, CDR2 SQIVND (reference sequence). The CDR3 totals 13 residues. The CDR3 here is CASSRPVAPFQHF. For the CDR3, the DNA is TGTGCCAGTAGTCGGCCAGTGGCCCCCTTCCAGCACTTC.

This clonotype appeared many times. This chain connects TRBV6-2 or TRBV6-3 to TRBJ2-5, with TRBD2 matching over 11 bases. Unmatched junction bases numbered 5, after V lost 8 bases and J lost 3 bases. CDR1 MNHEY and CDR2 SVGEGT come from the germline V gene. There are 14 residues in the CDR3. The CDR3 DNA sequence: TGTGCCAGCGCCCTTAGCGGGGGGGAAGAGACCCAGTACTTC. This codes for CASALSGGEETQYF.

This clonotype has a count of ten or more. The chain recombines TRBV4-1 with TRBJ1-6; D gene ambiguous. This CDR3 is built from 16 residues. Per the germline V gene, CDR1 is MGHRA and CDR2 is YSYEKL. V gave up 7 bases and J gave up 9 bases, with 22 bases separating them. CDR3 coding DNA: TGCGCCAGCAACCTTATATGGGTTAGTGGGGTTTCACCCCTCCACTTT. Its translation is CASNLIWVSGVSPLHF.

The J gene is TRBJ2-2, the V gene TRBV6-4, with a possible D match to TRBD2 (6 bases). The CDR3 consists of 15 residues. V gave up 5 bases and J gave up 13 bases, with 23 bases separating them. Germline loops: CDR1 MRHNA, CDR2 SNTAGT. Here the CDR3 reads CASSRLGEGTDALFF. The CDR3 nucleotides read TGTGCCAGCAGTCGACTAGGTGAGGGCACAGATGCGCTGTTTTTT.

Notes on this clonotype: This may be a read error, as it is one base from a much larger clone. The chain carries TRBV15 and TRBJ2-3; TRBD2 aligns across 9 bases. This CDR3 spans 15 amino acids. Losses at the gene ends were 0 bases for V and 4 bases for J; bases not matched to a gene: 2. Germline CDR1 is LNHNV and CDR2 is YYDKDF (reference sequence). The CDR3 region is CATSRDRGGADTQYF. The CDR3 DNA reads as TGTGCCACCAGCAGAGATCGCGGGGGGGCAGATACGCAGTATTTT.

This CDR3 is CASSQEGDVPIYEQYF. CDR3 bases: TGCGCCAGCAGCCAAGAAGGAGACGTTCCCATCTACGAGCAGTACTTC. This chain uses TRBV4-1 with TRBJ2-7; D is unclear. V was clipped by 0 bases and J by 3 bases, with 15 bases between them. Per germline, CDR1 MGHRA and CDR2 YSYEKL. The CDR3 spans 16 residues.

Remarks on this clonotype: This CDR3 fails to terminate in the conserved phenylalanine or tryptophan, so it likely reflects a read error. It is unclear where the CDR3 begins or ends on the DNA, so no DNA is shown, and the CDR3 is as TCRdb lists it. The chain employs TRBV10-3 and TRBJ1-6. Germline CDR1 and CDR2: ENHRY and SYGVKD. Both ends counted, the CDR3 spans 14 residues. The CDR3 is CAISEVGSHFHFGI.

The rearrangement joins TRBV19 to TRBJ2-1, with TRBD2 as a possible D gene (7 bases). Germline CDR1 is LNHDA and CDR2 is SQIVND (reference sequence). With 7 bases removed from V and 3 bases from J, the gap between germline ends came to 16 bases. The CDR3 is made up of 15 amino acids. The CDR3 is CASTERGGIYNEQFF. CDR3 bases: TGTGCCAGTACCGAGAGGGGGGGAATCTACAATGAGCAGTTCTTC. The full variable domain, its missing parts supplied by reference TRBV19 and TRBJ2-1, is DGGITQSPKYLFRKEGQNVTLSCEQNLNHDAMYWYRQDPGQGLRLIYYSQIVNDFQKGDIAEGYSVSREKKESFPLTVTSAQKNPTAFYLCASTERGGIYNEQFFGPGTRLTVL.

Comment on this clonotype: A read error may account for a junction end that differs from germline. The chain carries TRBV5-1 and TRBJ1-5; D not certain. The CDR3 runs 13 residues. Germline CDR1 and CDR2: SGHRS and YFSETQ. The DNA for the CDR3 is TGTGCCAGCAGCTTTTGTACAAACAATGACCAGCATTTT. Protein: CASSFCTNNDQHF. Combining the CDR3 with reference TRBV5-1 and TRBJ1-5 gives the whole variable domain KAGVTQTPRYLIKTRGQQVTLSCSPISGHRSVSWYQQTPGQGLQFLFEYFSETQRNKGNFPGRFSGRQFSNSRSEMNVSTLELGDSALYLCASSFCTNNDQHFGDGTRLSIL.

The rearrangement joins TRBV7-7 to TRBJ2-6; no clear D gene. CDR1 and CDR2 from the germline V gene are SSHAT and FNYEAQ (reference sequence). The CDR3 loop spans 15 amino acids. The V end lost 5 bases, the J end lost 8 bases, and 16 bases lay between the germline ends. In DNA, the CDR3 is TGTGCCAGCAGCAGTGTCCCAGACGGGCCCAACGTCCTGACTTTC. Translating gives CASSSVPDGPNVLTF.

The CDR3 is CATQNGHLGADTQYF. CDR3 sequence (DNA): TGTGCCACACAAAACGGGCACTTGGGGGCAGATACGCAGTATTTT. The V and J genes are TRBV24-1 and TRBJ2-3, with D perhaps given as TRBD1 or TRBD2 (5 bases each). The V end lost 10 bases, the J end lost 4 bases, and 20 bases lay between the germline ends. The CDR3 is 15 residues long. Germline lookup yields CDR1 KGHDR and CDR2 SFDVKD.

The CDR3: CASTKLGGWAGELFF. The CDR3 DNA is TGTGCCAGCACCAAACTGGGTGGGTGGGCCGGGGAGCTGTTTTTT. The rearrangement joins TRBV2 to TRBJ2-2; no clear D. CDR1 and CDR2 (germline): SNHLY, FYNNEI. V was trimmed by 7 bases and J by 6 bases, leaving 18 bases between them. CDR3 size: 15 residues.

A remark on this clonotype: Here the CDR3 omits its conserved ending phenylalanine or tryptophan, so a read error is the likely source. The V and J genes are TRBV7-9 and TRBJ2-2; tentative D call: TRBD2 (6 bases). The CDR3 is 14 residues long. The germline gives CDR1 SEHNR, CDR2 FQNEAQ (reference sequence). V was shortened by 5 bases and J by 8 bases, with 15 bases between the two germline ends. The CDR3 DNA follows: TGTGCCAGCAGCGTACCGGGACTGGTAGGGGAGCTGTTTTCT. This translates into CASSVPGLVGELFS.

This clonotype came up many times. CDR3 loop: CASMWLAGDTGELFF. CDR3 bases: TGCGCCAGCATGTGGCTAGCGGGGGACACCGGGGAGCTGTTTTTT. This rearrangement joins TRBV5-1 to TRBJ2-2; 10 bases are shared with TRBD2. CDR1 is SGHRS and CDR2 is YFSETQ in the germline V gene. J lost 3 bases, V lost 6 bases, and 5 bases had no gene match. The CDR3 consists of 15 residues.

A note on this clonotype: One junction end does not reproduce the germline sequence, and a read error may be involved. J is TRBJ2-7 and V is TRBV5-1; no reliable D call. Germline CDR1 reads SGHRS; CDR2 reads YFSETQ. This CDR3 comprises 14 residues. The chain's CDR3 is CASSVLRLHLEQYF. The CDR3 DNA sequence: TGTGCCAGCAGCGTATTGCGGCTACACCTCGAGCAGTACTTC.

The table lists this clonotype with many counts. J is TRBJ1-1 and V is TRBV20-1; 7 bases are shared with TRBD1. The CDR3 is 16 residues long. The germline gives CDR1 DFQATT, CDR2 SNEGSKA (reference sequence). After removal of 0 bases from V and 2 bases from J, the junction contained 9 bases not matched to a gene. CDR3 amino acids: CSARDQKGAINTEAFF. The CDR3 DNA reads TGCAGTGCTAGAGATCAGAAGGGGGCAATTAACACTGAAGCTTTCTTT.

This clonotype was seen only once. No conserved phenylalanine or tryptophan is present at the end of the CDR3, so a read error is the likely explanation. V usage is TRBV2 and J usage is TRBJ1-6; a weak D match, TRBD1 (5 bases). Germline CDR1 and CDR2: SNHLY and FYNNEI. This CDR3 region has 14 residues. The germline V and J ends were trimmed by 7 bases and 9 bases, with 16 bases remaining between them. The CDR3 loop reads CASKVEVTGSPLHL. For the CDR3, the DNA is TGTGCCAGCAAAGTAGAAGTAACAGGTTCACCCCTCCACCTT.

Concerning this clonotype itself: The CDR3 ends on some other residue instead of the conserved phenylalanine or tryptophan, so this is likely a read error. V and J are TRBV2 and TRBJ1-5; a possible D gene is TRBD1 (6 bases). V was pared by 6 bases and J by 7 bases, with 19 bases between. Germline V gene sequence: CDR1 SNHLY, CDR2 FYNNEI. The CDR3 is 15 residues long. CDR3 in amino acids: CASSLSRGATQPQHL. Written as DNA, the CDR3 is TGTGCCAGCAGCTTAAGTAGGGGGGCGACACAGCCCCAGCATTTG.

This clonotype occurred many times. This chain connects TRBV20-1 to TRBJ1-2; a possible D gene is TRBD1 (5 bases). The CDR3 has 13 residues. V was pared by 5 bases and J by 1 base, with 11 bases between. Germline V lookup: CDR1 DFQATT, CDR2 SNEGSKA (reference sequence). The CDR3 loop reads CSAFGGINYGYTF. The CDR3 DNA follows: TGCAGTGCTTTCGGGGGGATTAACTATGGCTACACCTTC.

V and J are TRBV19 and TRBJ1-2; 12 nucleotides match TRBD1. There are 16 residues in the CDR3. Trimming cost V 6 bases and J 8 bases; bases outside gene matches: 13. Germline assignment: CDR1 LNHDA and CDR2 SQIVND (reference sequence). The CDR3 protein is CASRGDRGLSGKGYTF. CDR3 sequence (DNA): TGTGCCAGTAGGGGGGACAGGGGGCTTAGTGGTAAAGGCTACACCTTC.

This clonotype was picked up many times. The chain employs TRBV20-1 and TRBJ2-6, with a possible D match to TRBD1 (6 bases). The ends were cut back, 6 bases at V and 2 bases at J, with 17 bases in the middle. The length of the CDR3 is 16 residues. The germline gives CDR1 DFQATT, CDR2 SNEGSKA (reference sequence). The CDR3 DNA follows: TGCAGTGCCCGAACAGGGAACGAAGCTGGGGCCAACGTCCTGACTTTC. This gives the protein CSARTGNEAGANVLTF.

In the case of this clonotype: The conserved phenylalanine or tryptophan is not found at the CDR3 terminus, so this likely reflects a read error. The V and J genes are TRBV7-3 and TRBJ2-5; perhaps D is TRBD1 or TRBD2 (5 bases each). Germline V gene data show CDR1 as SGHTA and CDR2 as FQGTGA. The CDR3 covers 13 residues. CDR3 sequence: CASSLTAQGTQYY. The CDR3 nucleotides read TGTGCTAGCAGCTTAACAGCCCAAGGGACGCAGTACTAC.

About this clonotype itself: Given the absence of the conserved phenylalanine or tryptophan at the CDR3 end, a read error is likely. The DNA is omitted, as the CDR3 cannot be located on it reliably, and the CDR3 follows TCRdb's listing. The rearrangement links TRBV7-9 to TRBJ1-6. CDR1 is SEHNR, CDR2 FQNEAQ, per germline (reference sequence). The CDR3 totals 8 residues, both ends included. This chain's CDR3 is CASSPRLT.